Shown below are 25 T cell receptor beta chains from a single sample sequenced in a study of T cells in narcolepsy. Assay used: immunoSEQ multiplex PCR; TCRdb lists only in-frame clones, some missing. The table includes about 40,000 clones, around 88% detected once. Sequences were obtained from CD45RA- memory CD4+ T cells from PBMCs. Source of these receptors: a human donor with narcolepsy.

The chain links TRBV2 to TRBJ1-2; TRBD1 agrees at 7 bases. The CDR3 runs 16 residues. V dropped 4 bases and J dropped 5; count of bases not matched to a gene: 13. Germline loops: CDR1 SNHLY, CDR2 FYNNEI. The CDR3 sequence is CASSGDSLLIPYGYTF. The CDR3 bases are TGTGCCAGCAGTGGGGACAGTCTCCTTATACCTTATGGCTACACCTTC.

CDR3 in DNA: TGCGCCAGCAGACGGACGGGGGGCGCGGGGACAGATACGCAGTATTTT. This translates into CASRRTGGAGTDTQYF. V usage is TRBV5-1 and J usage is TRBJ2-3, with D possibly matching TRBD2 (7 bases). The length of the CDR3 is 16 residues. V lost 5 bases and J 3 bases, leaving 19 bases between the germline ends. Germline values: CDR1 SGHRS, CDR2 YFSETQ.

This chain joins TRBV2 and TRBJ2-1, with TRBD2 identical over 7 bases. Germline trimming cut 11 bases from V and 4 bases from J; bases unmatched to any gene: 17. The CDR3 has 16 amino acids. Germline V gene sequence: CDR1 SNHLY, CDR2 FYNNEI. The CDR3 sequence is CAGRGDPSGAYNEQFF. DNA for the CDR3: TGTGCCGGACGGGGGGATCCCAGCGGCGCTTACAATGAGCAGTTCTTC.

CDR3 nucleotides: TGTGCCAGCAGCTTAGGAGTTGGGACGCGTCCTAACTATGGCTACACCTTC. Translated, it gives CASSLGVGTRPNYGYTF. This rearrangement joins TRBV7-6 to TRBJ1-2, with TRBD1 as a possible D gene (5 bases). V lost 1 base and J 0 bases, leaving 15 bases between the germline ends. Germline CDR1 SGHVS, CDR2 FNYEAQ. The CDR3 length is 17 residues.

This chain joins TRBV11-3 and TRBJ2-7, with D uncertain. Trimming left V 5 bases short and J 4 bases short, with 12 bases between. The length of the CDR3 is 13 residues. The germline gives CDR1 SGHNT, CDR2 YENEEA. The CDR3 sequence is CASSPSADYEQYF. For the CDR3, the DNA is TGTGCCAGCAGCCCCTCAGCCGATTACGAGCAGTACTTC.

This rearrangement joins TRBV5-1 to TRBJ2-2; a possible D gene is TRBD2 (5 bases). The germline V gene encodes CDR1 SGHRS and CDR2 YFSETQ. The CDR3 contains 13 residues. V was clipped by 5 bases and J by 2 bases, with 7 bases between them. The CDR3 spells CASRPGNTGELFF. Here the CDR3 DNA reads TGCGCCAGCAGACCGGGAAACACCGGGGAGCTGTTTTTT.

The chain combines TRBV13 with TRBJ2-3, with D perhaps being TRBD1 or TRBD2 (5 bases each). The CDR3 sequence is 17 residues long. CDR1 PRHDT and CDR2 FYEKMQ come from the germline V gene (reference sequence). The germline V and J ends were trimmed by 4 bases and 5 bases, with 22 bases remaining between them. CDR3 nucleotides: TGTGCCAGCAGCTCCACCGGGGTAGGGGCCTCCGGAGATACGCAGTATTTT. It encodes CASSSTGVGASGDTQYF.

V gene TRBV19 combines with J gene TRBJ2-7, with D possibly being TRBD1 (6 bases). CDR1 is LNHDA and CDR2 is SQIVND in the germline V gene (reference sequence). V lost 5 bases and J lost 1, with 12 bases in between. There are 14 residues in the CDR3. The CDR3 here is CASSPQGGSYEQYF. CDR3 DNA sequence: TGTGCCAGTAGTCCCCAAGGGGGTTCCTACGAGCAGTACTTC. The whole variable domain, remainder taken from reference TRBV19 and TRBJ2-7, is DGGITQSPKYLFRKEGQNVTLSCEQNLNHDAMYWYRQDPGQGLRLIYYSQIVNDFQKGDIAEGYSVSREKKESFPLTVTSAQKNPTAFYLCASSPQGGSYEQYFGPGTRLTVT.

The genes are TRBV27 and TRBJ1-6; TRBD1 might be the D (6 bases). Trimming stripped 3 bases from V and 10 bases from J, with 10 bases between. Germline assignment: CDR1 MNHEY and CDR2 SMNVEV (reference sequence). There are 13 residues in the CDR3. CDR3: CASSFRGGSPLHF. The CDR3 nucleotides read TGTGCCAGCAGTTTCAGGGGTGGATCACCCCTCCACTTT.

The CDR3 nucleotides read TGTGCCAGCAGCTTGGGGACCGCGTCAATCTATGGCTACACCTTC. It yields the protein CASSLGTASIYGYTF. The V and J genes are TRBV5-4 and TRBJ1-2; D unresolved. Germline CDR1 SGHNT, CDR2 YYREEE (reference sequence). CDR3 length: 15 amino acids. Trimming removed 0 bases at V and 4 bases at J, with 13 bases between.

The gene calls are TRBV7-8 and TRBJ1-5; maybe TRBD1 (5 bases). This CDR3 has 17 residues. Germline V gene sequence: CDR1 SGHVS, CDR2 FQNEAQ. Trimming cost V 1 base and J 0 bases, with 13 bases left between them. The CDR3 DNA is TGTGCCAGCAGCTTAGAGGGGATCGGATATAGCAATCAGCCCCAGCATTTT. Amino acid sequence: CASSLEGIGYSNQPQHF.

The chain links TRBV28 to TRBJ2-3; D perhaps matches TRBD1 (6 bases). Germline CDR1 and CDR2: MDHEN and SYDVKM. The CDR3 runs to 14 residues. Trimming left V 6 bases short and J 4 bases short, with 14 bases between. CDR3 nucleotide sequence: TGTGCCAGCAGCGCAGGGGTGGGCGCAGATACGCAGTATTTT. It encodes CASSAGVGADTQYF.

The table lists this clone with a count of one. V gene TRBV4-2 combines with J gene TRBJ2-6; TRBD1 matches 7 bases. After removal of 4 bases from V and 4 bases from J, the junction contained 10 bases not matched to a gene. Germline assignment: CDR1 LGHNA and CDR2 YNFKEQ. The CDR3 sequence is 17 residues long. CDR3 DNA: TGTGCCAGCAGCCCTATACAGGGGTTCGGGGGGGCCAACGTCCTGACTTTC. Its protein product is CASSPIQGFGGANVLTF.

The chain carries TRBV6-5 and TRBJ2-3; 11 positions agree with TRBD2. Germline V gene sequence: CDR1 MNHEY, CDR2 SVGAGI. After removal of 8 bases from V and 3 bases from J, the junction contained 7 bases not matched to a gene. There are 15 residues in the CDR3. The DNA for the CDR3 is TGTGCCAGCGGCTATAGCGGGGGGGCGACAGATACGCAGTATTTT. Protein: CASGYSGGATDTQYF.

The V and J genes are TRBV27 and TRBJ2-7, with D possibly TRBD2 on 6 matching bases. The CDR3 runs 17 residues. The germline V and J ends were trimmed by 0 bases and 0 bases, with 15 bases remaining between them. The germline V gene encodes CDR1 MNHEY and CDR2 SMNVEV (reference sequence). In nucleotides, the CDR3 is TGTGCCAGCAGTTTATCACCAACGGCGGGGTCCTCCTACGAGCAGTACTTC. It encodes CASSLSPTAGSSYEQYF.

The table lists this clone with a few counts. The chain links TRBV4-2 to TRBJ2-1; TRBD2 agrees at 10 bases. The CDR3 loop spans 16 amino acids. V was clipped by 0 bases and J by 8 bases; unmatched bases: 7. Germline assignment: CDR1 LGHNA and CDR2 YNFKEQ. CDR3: CASSQETSGMGDEQFF. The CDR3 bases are TGTGCCAGCAGCCAAGAAACTAGCGGGATGGGCGATGAGCAGTTCTTC.

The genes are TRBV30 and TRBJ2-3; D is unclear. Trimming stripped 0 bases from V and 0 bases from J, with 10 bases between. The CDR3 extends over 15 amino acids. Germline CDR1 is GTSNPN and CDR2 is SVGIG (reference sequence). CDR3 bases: TGTGCCTGGAGTGTACCCCGCACTAGCACAGATACGCAGTATTTT. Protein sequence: CAWSVPRTSTDTQYF.

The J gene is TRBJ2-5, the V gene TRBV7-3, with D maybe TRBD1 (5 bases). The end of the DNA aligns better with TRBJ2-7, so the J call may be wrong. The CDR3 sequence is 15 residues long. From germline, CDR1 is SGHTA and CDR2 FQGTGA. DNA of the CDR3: TGTGCCAGCAGCTTTGGGCCAGGGCAATCCTACGAGCAGTACTTC. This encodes CASSFGPGQSYEQYF.

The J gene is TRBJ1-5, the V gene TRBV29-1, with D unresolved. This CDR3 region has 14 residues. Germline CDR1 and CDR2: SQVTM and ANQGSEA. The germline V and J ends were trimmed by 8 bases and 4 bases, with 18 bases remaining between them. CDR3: CSPPLKVRNQPQHF. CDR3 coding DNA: TGCAGCCCCCCCCTTAAGGTCCGAAATCAGCCCCAGCATTTT.

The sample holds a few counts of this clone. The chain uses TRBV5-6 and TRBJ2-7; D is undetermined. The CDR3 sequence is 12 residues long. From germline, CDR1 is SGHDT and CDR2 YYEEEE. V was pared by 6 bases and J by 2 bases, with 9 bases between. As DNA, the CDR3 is TGTGCCAGCAACGGACCCGCCTACGAGCAGTACTTC. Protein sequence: CASNGPAYEQYF.

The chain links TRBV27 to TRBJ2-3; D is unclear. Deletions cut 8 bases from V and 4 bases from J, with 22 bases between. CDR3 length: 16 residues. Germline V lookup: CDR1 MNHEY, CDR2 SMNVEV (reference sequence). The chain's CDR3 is CASGPWAAESADTQYF. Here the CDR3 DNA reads TGTGCCAGCGGGCCCTGGGCAGCCGAAAGTGCAGATACGCAGTATTTT.

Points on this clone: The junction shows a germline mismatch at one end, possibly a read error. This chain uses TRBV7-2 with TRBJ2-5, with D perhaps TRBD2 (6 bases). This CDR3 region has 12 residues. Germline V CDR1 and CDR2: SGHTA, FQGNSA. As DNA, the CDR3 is TGTGCCAGCAGCCCCGTCCGGGGGACCCTTAACTTC. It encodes CASSPVRGTLNF. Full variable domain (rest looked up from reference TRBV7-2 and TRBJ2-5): GAGVSQSPSNKVTEKGKDVELRCDPISGHTALYWYRQSLGQGLEFLIYFQGNSAPDKSGLPSDRFSAERTGGSVSTLTIQRTQQEDSAVYLCASSPVRGTLNFGPGTRLLVL.

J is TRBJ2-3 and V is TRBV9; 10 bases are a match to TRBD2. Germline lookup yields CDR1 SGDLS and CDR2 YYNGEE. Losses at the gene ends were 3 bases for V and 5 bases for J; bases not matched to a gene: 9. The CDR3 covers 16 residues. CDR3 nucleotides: TGTGCCAGCAGCGGACTACTAGCGGGATCGGGAGATACGCAGTATTTT. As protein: CASSGLLAGSGDTQYF.

The CDR3, as DNA: TGTGCCAGCAGTGACCGGACAGGGGGAGATCAGCCCCAGCATTTT. It yields the protein CASSDRTGGDQPQHF. J is TRBJ1-5 and V is TRBV6-1; 10 nucleotides align to TRBD1. Germline-derived CDR1 and CDR2 are MNHNS and SASEGT. The CDR3 contains 15 residues. V was clipped by 3 bases and J by 5 bases; unmatched bases: 4.

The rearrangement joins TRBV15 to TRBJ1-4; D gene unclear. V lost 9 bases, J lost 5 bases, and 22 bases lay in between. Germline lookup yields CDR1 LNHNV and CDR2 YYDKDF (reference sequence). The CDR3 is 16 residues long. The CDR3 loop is CATGRAGRGINEKLFF. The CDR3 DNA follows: TGTGCCACAGGCCGGGCGGGTCGAGGTATCAATGAAAAACTGTTTTTT.